The 9 T cell receptor beta chains presented below share a single source sample, sequenced in a study of T cell repertoires in cytomegalovirus infection (dated by TCRdb to between 2017 and 2020). These reads were obtained on an Illumina HiSeq 1500. TCRdb reran the public reads through fastp at Q25 and MiXCR, keeping productive beta chains. Each entry merges the rows of one CDR3 protein and shows their most common DNA and genes. The sample data list around 530,000 distinct CDR3 sequences, and about 25% of these were observed just once. Of the sample, 13% falls within the top ten clones. Material: PBMCs. These receptors were collected from a human donor in good health (CMV status not recorded). Some clones in this sample may be carry-over from other donors' samples.

This clonotype was counted a few times. The rearrangement uses TRBV11-2 and TRBJ2-3; the D is unclear. The V end was cut by 1 base, the J end by 2 bases, with 7 bases between. The CDR3 consists of 14 residues. Germline V gene data show CDR1 as SGHAT and CDR2 as FQNNGV. This chain's CDR3 is CASSLVGYTDTQYF. In nucleotides, the CDR3 is TGTGCCAGCAGCTTAGTCGGATACACAGATACGCAGTATTTT.

This clonotype was seen just once. In DNA, the CDR3 is TGTGCCAGCAGCCCCAGACTGGACAGCTCCTACAATGAGCAGTTCTTC. It codes for CASSPRLDSSYNEQFF. This chain joins TRBV7-8 and TRBJ2-1, with D perhaps matching TRBD1 (6 bases). The CDR3 is 16 amino acids. Trimming stripped 5 bases from V and 0 bases from J, with 14 bases between. CDR1 and CDR2 (germline): SGHVS, FQNEAQ.

V usage is TRBV19 and J usage is TRBJ1-5; maybe TRBD1 (5 bases). V was shortened by 3 bases and J by 6 bases, with 12 bases between the two germline ends. Germline V gene lookup returns CDR1 LNHDA and CDR2 SQIVND (reference sequence). This CDR3 comprises 14 residues. The chain's CDR3 is CASSIEGRGQPQHF. The CDR3 nucleotides are TGTGCCAGTAGTATTGAGGGACGGGGTCAGCCCCAGCATTTT.

The table lists this clonotype with a few counts. The rearrangement links TRBV7-8 to TRBJ1-5; D not certain. This CDR3 has 15 residues. Trimming left V 1 base short and J 6 bases short, with 13 bases between. In germline, CDR1 is SGHVS, CDR2 FQNEAQ. The CDR3 is CASSLGVGISQPQHF. CDR3 sequence (DNA): TGTGCCAGCAGCTTAGGGGTAGGGATTAGTCAGCCCCAGCATTTT.

This clonotype turned up a few times. This rearrangement joins TRBV6-1 to TRBJ2-1; 9 bases line up with TRBD2. Germline V gives CDR1 MNHNS, CDR2 SASEGT. J lost 9 bases, V lost 5 bases, and 26 bases had no gene match. The CDR3 spans 20 residues. This chain's CDR3 is CASSTKLRRAGGPDVGEQFF. CDR3 nucleotides: TGTGCCAGCAGTACAAAACTGAGGAGAGCGGGAGGTCCCGATGTGGGTGAGCAGTTCTTC.

This clonotype was detected many times. The chain carries TRBV10-3 and TRBJ1-1, with 7 bases identical to TRBD1. Germline CDR1 is ENHRY and CDR2 is SYGVKD. This CDR3 has 17 residues. The V segment lost 2 bases and the J segment 3 bases; nucleotides outside the gene matches: 12. CDR3 protein: CAISERGQTERDTEAFF. The CDR3 bases are TGTGCCATCAGTGAGAGGGGACAGACTGAAAGGGACACTGAAGCTTTCTTT.

The chain combines TRBV7-3 with TRBJ1-1, with a possible D match to TRBD1 (6 bases). There are 12 residues in the CDR3. Looked up from germline, CDR1 is SGHTA and CDR2 is FQGTGA. V was trimmed by 5 bases and J by 12 bases, leaving 16 bases between them. The CDR3 region is CASSPQGIVTFF. The CDR3 DNA sequence: TGTGCCAGCAGCCCGCAGGGGATCGTAACTTTCTTT.

The chain uses TRBV9 and TRBJ1-2; unclear D gene. Trimming pared 0 bases from V and 1 base from J, leaving 10 bases between. Germline V gene lookup returns CDR1 SGDLS and CDR2 YYNGEE. This CDR3 region has 15 residues. The CDR3 sequence is CASSVVPLDNYGYTF. DNA for the CDR3: TGTGCCAGCAGCGTAGTACCACTGGATAACTATGGCTACACCTTC.

The V call is TRBV29-1, the J call TRBJ2-1; 11 bases fit TRBD2. Losses at the gene ends were 0 bases for V and 6 bases for J; bases not matched to a gene: 10. The germline V gene encodes CDR1 SQVTM and CDR2 ANQGSEA. The CDR3 contains 17 residues. CDR3 residues: CSVEDSGSGRAFNEQFF. The CDR3 region has the DNA TGCAGCGTTGAAGATAGTGGTAGCGGGAGGGCCTTCAATGAGCAGTTCTTC.